This section outlines one T cell receptor beta chain sequence together with its context. Its antigen is unknown. This sample is part of a study of cytomegalovirus exposure and HLA in healthy donors. Study results and caveats: When presence/absence was analysed, sequencing depth was taken to be roughly uniform across donors.

Use of 60 Vbeta and 13 Jbeta primers characterized the PCR. Method: immunoSEQ multiplex PCR; TCRdb's copy keeps in-frame clones and lacks some. The table includes over 100,000 clones, 75% to 90% detected once. The sequenced material came from PBMCs. The receptor was derived from a middle-aged man in good health and CMV-seronegative.

The chain's CDR3 is CASSSTNSNNEQFF. The CDR3 DNA sequence: TGTGCCAGCAGCTCCACTAATTCCAACAATGAGCAGTTCTTC. The V gene is TRBV7-6, the J gene TRBJ2-1; D gene unclear. CDR1 is SGHVS, CDR2 FNYEAQ, per germline. Trimming cost V 4 bases and J 5 bases, with 12 bases left between them. The CDR3 is made up of 14 amino acids.